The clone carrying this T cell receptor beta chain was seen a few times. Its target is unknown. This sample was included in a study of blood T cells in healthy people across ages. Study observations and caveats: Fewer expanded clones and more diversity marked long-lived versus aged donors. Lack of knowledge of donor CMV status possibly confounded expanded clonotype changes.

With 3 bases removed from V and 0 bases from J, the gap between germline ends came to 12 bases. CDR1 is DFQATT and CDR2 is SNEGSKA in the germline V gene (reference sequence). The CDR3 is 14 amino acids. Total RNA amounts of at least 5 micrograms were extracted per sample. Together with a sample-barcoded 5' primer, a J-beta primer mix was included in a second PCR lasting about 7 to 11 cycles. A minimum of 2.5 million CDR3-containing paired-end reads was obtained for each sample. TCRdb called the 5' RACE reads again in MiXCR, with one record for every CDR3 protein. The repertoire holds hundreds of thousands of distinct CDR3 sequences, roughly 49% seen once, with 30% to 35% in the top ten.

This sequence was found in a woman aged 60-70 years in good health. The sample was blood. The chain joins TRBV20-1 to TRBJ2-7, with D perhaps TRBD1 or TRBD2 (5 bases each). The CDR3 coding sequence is TGCAGTGCTAGGGGGACCGTGAGCTCCTACGAGCAGTACTTC. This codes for CSARGTVSSYEQYF.